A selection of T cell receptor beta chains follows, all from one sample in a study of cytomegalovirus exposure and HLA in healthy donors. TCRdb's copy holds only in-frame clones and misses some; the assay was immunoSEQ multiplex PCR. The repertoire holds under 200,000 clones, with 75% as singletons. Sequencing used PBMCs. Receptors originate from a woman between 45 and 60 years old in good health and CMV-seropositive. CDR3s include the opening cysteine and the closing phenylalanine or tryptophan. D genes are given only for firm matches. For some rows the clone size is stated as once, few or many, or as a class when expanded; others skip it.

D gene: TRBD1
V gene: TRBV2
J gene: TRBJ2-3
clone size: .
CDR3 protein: CASRTKTTGGDTQYF
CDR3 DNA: TGTGCCAGCAGAACGAAGACCACAGGGGGAGATACGCAGTATTTT

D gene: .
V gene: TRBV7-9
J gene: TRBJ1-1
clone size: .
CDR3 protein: CASSLVQGIEAFF
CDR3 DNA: TGTGCCAGCAGCTTAGTTCAGGGGATTGAAGCTTTCTTT

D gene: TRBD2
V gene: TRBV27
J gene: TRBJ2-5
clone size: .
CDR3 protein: CATNLGGENQETQYF
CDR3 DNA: TGTGCCACCAATCTGGGGGGGGAGAACCAAGAGACCCAGTACTTC

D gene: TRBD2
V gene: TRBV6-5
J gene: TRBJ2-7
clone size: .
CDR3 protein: CASSYTGLAGYEQYF
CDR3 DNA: TGTGCCAGCAGTTACACTGGACTAGCAGGATACGAGCAGTACTTC

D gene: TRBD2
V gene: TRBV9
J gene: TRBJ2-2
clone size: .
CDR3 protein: CASSVVDSGGGELFF
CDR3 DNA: TGTGCCAGCAGCGTAGTGGATAGCGGGGGCGGGGAGCTGTTTTTT

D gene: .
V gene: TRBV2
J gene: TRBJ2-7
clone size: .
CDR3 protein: CASRGGLSYEQYF
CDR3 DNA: TGTGCCAGCAGGGGGGGATTATCCTACGAGCAGTACTTC

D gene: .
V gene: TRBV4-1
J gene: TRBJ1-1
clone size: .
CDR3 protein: CASSHGTGGIAEAFF
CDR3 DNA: TGCGCCAGCAGCCACGGGACTGGCGGAATCGCTGAAGCTTTCTTT

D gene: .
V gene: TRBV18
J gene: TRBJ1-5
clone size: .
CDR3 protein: CASSPEQGYSNQPQHF
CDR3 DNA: TGTGCCAGCTCACCAGAGCAGGGTTATAGCAATCAGCCCCAGCATTTT

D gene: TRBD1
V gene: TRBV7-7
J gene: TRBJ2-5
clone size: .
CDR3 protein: CASSPDLFDRGQETQYF
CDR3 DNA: TGTGCCAGCAGTCCGGACCTCTTTGACAGGGGCCAAGAGACCCAGTACTTC

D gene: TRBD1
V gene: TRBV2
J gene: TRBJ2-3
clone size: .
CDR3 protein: CASSEMGQGADTQYF
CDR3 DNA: TGTGCCAGCAGTGAAATGGGACAGGGTGCAGATACGCAGTATTTT

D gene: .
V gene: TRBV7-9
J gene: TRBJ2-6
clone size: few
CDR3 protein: CAIPPGVGSSGANVLTF
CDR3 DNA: TGTGCCATACCACCCGGGGTTGGAAGCTCTGGGGCCAACGTCCTGACTTTC

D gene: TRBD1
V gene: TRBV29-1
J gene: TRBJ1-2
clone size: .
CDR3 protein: CSVSPAPGQGFRRPDYGYTF
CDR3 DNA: TGCAGCGTTTCCCCGGCCCCGGGACAGGGATTTCGTCGTCCCGACTATGGCTACACCTTC

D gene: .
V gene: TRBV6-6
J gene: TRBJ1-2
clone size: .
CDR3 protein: CASSTGRGANYGYTF
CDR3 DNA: TGTGCCAGCAGTACCGGACGGGGAGCTAACTATGGCTACACCTTC

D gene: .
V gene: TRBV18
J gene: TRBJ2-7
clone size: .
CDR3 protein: CASSLAGIPEQYF
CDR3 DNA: TGTGCCAGCTCACTGGCAGGGATACCAGAGCAGTACTTC

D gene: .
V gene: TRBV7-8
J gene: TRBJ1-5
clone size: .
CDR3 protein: CASSFTSGNNQPQHF
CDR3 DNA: TGTGCCAGCAGCTTTACATCAGGGAACAATCAGCCCCAGCATTTT

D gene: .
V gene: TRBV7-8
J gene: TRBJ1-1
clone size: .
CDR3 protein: CASSLVEYTEAFF
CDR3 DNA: TGTGCCAGCAGCTTAGTGGAGTACACTGAAGCTTTCTTT

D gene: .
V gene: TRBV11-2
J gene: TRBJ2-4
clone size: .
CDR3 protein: CASSLGAGIGNIQYF
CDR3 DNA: TGTGCCAGCAGCTTAGGGGCAGGGATCGGAAACATTCAGTACTTC

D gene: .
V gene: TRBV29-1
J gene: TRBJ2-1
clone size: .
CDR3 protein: CSGKQGSYNEQFF
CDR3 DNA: TGCAGCGGTAAACAGGGATCCTACAATGAGCAGTTCTTC

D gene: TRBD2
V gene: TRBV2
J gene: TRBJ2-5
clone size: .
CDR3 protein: CASNPLTSAQETQYF
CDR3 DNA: TGTGCCAGCAACCCTTTGACTAGCGCTCAAGAGACCCAGTACTTC

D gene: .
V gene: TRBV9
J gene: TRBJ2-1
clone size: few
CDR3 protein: CASSAELRVPFNEQFF
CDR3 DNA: TGTGCCAGCAGCGCCGAACTCAGGGTCCCCTTCAATGAGCAGTTCTTC

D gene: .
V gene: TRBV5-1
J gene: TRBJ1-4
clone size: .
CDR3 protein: CASSVLGQLNEKLFF
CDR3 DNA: TGCGCCAGCAGCGTTCTGGGACAACTTAATGAAAAACTGTTTTTT

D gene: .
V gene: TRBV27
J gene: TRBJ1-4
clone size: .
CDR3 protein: CASSFGPPRVAVEEKLFF
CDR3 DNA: TGTGCCAGCAGTTTCGGCCCCCCCCGGGTGGCTGTAGAAGAAAAACTGTTTTTT

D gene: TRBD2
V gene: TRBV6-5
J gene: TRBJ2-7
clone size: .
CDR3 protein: CASSPSGDPHHEQYF
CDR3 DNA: TGTGCCAGCAGTCCTAGCGGGGACCCACACCACGAGCAGTACTTC

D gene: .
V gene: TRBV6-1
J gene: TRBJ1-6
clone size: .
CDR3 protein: CASSDLVSSYNSPLHF
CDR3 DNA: TGTGCCAGCAGTGATTTAGTAAGCTCCTATAATTCACCCCTCCACTTT

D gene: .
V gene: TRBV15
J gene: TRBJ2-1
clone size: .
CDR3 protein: CATSRGRYNEQFF
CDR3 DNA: TGTGCCACCAGCAGAGGCAGGTACAATGAGCAGTTCTTC

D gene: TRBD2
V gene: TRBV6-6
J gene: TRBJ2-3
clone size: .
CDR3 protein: CASSRGLARTDTQYF
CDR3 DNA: TGTGCCAGCAGTCGGGGACTAGCGAGGACAGATACGCAGTATTTT

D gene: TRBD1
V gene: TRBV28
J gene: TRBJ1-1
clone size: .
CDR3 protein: CASRPGQGVVAFF
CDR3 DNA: TGTGCCAGCAGGCCGGGACAGGGTGTTGTAGCTTTCTTT

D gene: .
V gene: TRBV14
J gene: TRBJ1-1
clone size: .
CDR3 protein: CASSQTGEAFF
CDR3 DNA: TGTGCCAGCAGCCAGACAGGAGAAGCTTTCTTT

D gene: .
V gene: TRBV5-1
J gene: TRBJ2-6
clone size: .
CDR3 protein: CASSQTPGTPSGANVLTF
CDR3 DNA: TGCGCCAGCAGCCAAACGCCAGGGACACCCTCTGGGGCCAACGTCCTGACTTTC

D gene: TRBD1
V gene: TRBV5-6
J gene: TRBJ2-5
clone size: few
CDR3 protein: CASSLPQGARGETQYF
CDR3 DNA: TGTGCCAGCAGCTTGCCACAGGGGGCGCGAGGGGAGACCCAGTACTTC

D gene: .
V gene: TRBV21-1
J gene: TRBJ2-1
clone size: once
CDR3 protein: CASTNRVNEQFF
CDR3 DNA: TGTGCCAGCACCAACAGGGTCAATGAGCAGTTCTTC

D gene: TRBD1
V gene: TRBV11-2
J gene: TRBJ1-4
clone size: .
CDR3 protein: CASSPTTGSMTNEKLFF
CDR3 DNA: TGTGCCAGCAGCCCAACGACAGGGTCAATGACTAATGAAAAACTGTTTTTT

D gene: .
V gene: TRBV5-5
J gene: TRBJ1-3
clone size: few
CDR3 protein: CASSPIVSGNTIYF
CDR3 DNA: TGTGCCAGCAGCCCTATCGTATCCGGAAACACCATATATTTT

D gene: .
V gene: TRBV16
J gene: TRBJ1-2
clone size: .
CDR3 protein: CASSQSWETTNYGYTF
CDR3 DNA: TGTGCCAGCAGCCAATCATGGGAGACAACTAACTATGGCTACACCTTC

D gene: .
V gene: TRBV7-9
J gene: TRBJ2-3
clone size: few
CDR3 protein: CASSFSLAGDTQYF
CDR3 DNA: TGTGCCAGCAGCTTTAGCCTAGCCGGAGATACGCAGTATTTT

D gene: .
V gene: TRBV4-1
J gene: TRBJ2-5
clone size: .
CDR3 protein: CASSQDLRWETQYF
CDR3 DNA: TGCGCCAGCAGCCAAGATTTGCGCTGGGAGACCCAGTACTTC

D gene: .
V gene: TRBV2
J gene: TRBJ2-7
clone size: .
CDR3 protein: CASSLGQGGTYEQYF
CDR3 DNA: TGTGCCAGCAGTCTCGGACAGGGAGGGACCTACGAGCAGTACTTC

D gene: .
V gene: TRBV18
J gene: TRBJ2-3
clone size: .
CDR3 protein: CASSTGSTVTDTQYF
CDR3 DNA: TGTGCCAGCTCAACGGGGTCGACTGTCACAGATACGCAGTATTTT

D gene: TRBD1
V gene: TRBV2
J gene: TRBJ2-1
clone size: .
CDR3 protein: CASSVGQRSNEQFF
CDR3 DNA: TGTGCCAGCAGTGTGGGACAGAGGTCCAATGAGCAGTTCTTC